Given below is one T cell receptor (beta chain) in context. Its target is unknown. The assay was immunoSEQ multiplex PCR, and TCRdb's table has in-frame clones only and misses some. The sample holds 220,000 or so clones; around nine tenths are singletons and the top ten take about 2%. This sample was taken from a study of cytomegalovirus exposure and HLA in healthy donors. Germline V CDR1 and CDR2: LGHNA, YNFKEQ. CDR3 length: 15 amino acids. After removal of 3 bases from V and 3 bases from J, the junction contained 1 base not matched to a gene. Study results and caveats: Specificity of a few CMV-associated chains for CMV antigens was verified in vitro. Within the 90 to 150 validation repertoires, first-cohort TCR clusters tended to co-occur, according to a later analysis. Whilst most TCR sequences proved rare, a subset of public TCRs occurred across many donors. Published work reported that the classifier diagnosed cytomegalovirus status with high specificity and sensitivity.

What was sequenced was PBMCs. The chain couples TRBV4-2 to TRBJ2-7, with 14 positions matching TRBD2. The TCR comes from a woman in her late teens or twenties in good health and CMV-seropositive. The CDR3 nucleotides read TGTGCCAGCAGCCATGGGACTAGCGGGAGCTACGAGCAGTACTTC. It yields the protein CASSHGTSGSYEQYF.